The rows below give T cell receptor beta chains drawn from one sample of a study of blood T cell repertoires in COVID-19. The assay was immunoSEQ multiplex PCR, and TCRdb's table has in-frame clones only and misses some. Among 160,000 or so clones listed, over 70% were seen once. The sequenced sample consisted of peripheral blood. These receptors were taken from a man aged 60 to 69 with acute or convalescent COVID-19. The CDR3 runs from the conserved cysteine through the conserved F or W. The order of the fields is V gene, clone size, D gene, J gene, CDR3 DNA, CDR3 protein. D genes are given only for firm matches. Size is stated for part of the rows, as once, few or many counts, or as a class when the clone is expanded.

v_gene: TRBV10-2
abundance: once
d_gene: NA
j_gene: TRBJ2-2
CDR3nt: TGCGCCAGCAGTCCGAGAGGCGGGGAGCTGTTTTTT
CDR3aa: CASSPRGGELFF

v_gene: TRBV2
abundance: NA
d_gene: TRBD2
j_gene: TRBJ2-1
CDR3nt: TGTGTACTGGGGACTAGCGGCACGGATGAGCAGTTCTTC
CDR3aa: CVLGTSGTDEQFF

v_gene: TRBV2
abundance: once
d_gene: NA
j_gene: TRBJ1-2
CDR3nt: TGTGCCAGCAGTGACGGAGGGAACTATGGCTACACCTTC
CDR3aa: CASSDGGNYGYTF

v_gene: TRBV12-5
abundance: NA
d_gene: TRBD1
j_gene: TRBJ2-7
CDR3nt: TGTGCTAGTGGGCCCACAGGGGGTATCCCCTACGAGCAGTACTTC
CDR3aa: CASGPTGGIPYEQYF

v_gene: TRBV6-2/TRBV6-3
abundance: NA
d_gene: NA
j_gene: TRBJ1-5
CDR3nt: TGTGCCAGCAGTAACCCCGGGGGACGGAATCAGCCCCAGCATTTT
CDR3aa: CASSNPGGRNQPQHF

v_gene: TRBV24-1
abundance: NA
d_gene: NA
j_gene: TRBJ2-1
CDR3nt: TGTGCCACCAGTGGGGCGGGATACAATGAGCAGTTCTTC
CDR3aa: CATSGAGYNEQFF

v_gene: TRBV7-6
abundance: NA
d_gene: TRBD1
j_gene: TRBJ1-1
CDR3nt: TGTGCCAGCAGCTTAGGGGGACAGTTTAACACTGAAGCTTTCTTT
CDR3aa: CASSLGGQFNTEAFF

v_gene: TRBV4-3
abundance: NA
d_gene: TRBD1
j_gene: TRBJ1-1
CDR3nt: TGCGCCAGCAGCCAAGAGGACAGGGCCACTGAAGCTTTCTTT
CDR3aa: CASSQEDRATEAFF

v_gene: TRBV5-4
abundance: NA
d_gene: TRBD1
j_gene: TRBJ2-1
CDR3nt: TGTGCCAGCAGCTTGACAGGGGCCAATGAGCAGTTCTTC
CDR3aa: CASSLTGANEQFF

v_gene: TRBV5-1
abundance: NA
d_gene: TRBD1
j_gene: TRBJ2-2
CDR3nt: TGCGCCAGCAGGTTGACAGGGGTTGTCGGGGAGCTGTTTTTT
CDR3aa: CASRLTGVVGELFF

v_gene: TRBV28
abundance: NA
d_gene: TRBD1
j_gene: TRBJ2-7
CDR3nt: TGTGCCAGCAGTTCCCCCGGGACAGGGAACGTAAGGGAGTACTTC
CDR3aa: CASSSPGTGNVREYF

v_gene: TRBV24-1
abundance: NA
d_gene: TRBD1
j_gene: TRBJ1-2
CDR3nt: TGTGCCACCAGTGACCCTACAGGGGGTGGCTACACCTTC
CDR3aa: CATSDPTGGGYTF

v_gene: TRBV28
abundance: NA
d_gene: TRBD2
j_gene: TRBJ2-2
CDR3nt: TGTGCCAGCAGTTCCCATAGCGGGGGACGGAACACCGGGGAGCTGTTTTTT
CDR3aa: CASSSHSGGRNTGELFF

v_gene: TRBV25-1
abundance: NA
d_gene: NA
j_gene: TRBJ1-2
CDR3nt: TGTGCCAGCAGTGAATCCAGTATCAGTGGCTACACCTTC
CDR3aa: CASSESSISGYTF

v_gene: TRBV4-2
abundance: NA
d_gene: TRBD1
j_gene: TRBJ1-2
CDR3nt: TGTGCCAGCAGCCCGGGACAGGCTTCCTATGGCTACACCTTC
CDR3aa: CASSPGQASYGYTF

v_gene: TRBV2
abundance: NA
d_gene: TRBD1
j_gene: TRBJ2-2
CDR3nt: TGTGCCAGCAGGGTAGACAGGGCCACCGGGGAGCTGTTTTTT
CDR3aa: CASRVDRATGELFF

v_gene: TRBV5-4
abundance: NA
d_gene: TRBD1
j_gene: TRBJ2-7
CDR3nt: TGTGCCAGCAGGGGACAGCACGAGCAGTACTTC
CDR3aa: CASRGQHEQYF

v_gene: TRBV9
abundance: NA
d_gene: NA
j_gene: TRBJ1-3
CDR3nt: TGTGCCAGCTGCCGGGACGGGAGCTCTGGAAACACCATATATTTT
CDR3aa: CASCRDGSSGNTIYF

v_gene: TRBV11-2
abundance: NA
d_gene: NA
j_gene: TRBJ2-7
CDR3nt: TGTGCCAGCAGCTTAACCGCAGAACCTTTCTTCGAGCAGTACTTC
CDR3aa: CASSLTAEPFFEQYF

v_gene: TRBV28
abundance: once
d_gene: TRBD2
j_gene: TRBJ2-5
CDR3nt: TGTGCCAGCAGCCTCGGACTAGCGGGGACCGAGACCCAGTACTTC
CDR3aa: CASSLGLAGTETQYF

v_gene: TRBV5-4
abundance: few
d_gene: TRBD2
j_gene: TRBJ2-2
CDR3nt: TGTGCCAGCAGCGCCGGGACTAGCGGGAGGGCCGGGGAGCTGTTTTTT
CDR3aa: CASSAGTSGRAGELFF

v_gene: TRBV5-4
abundance: NA
d_gene: NA
j_gene: TRBJ2-7
CDR3nt: TGTGCCAGCAGCCCGGACCTACAGGGATACTCCTACGAGCAGTACTTC
CDR3aa: CASSPDLQGYSYEQYF

v_gene: TRBV7-2
abundance: NA
d_gene: NA
j_gene: TRBJ1-1
CDR3nt: TGTGCCAGCAGCCAGCCGGGCAGGGCGGGGGACACTGAAGCTTTCTTT
CDR3aa: CASSQPGRAGDTEAFF

v_gene: TRBV10-3
abundance: once
d_gene: TRBD1
j_gene: TRBJ1-1
CDR3nt: TGTGCCATCAGTCGGGACAGGGACACTGAAGCTTTCTTT
CDR3aa: CAISRDRDTEAFF

v_gene: TRBV4-3
abundance: NA
d_gene: NA
j_gene: TRBJ2-2
CDR3nt: TGCGCCAGCAGCCAAGAAGCTAGCGCCCAAAACACCGGGGAGCTGTTTTTT
CDR3aa: CASSQEASAQNTGELFF

v_gene: TRBV12-3/TRBV12-4
abundance: NA
d_gene: NA
j_gene: TRBJ2-2
CDR3nt: TGTGCCAGCACCCGTGTCCACACCGGGGAGCTGTTTTTT
CDR3aa: CASTRVHTGELFF

v_gene: TRBV5-1
abundance: NA
d_gene: TRBD1
j_gene: TRBJ2-3
CDR3nt: TGCGCCAGCAGCCCTACAGGGGGCGCAGATACGCAGTATTTT
CDR3aa: CASSPTGGADTQYF

v_gene: TRBV7-2
abundance: NA
d_gene: TRBD1
j_gene: TRBJ1-2
CDR3nt: TGTGCCAGCAGACCCTGGACAGGGGGCGGCTACACCTTC
CDR3aa: CASRPWTGGGYTF

v_gene: TRBV19
abundance: NA
d_gene: NA
j_gene: TRBJ2-7
CDR3nt: TGTGCCAGTAGCGAAACCGACAGATCCTACGAGCAGTACTTC
CDR3aa: CASSETDRSYEQYF

v_gene: TRBV29-1
abundance: once
d_gene: TRBD1
j_gene: TRBJ1-2
CDR3nt: TGCAGCGTTGAAGATCGGGGACAGGGGTCGTCCTATGGCTACACCTTC
CDR3aa: CSVEDRGQGSSYGYTF

v_gene: TRBV14
abundance: NA
d_gene: NA
j_gene: TRBJ2-1
CDR3nt: TGTGCCAGCGCGGGACTCGGGGCTGGCTCCTACAATGAGCAGTTCTTC
CDR3aa: CASAGLGAGSYNEQFF

v_gene: TRBV7-9
abundance: NA
d_gene: NA
j_gene: TRBJ2-5
CDR3nt: TGTGCCAGCAGCTCCGACGGCGGGGTAAGAGAGACCCAGTACTTC
CDR3aa: CASSSDGGVRETQYF

v_gene: TRBV28
abundance: NA
d_gene: TRBD1
j_gene: TRBJ1-2
CDR3nt: TGTGCCAGCAGTCCAGGGGGAGGCTATGGCTACACCTTC
CDR3aa: CASSPGGGYGYTF